This T cell receptor (beta chain) originates from a study of T-cell reconstitution after alpha-beta-depleted transplantation in children. During its preparation, the TCRbeta library received unique molecular identifiers. MiXCR was run by TCRdb on the PCR reads, yielding one entry per CDR3 protein. The table includes approximately 190,000 distinct CDR3 sequences, around 7.7% detected once. This clonotype has ten or more counts. The antigen is not known. Study-wide results and limits: The main origin of T-cell counts and diversity one year after transplant was newly produced T cells. Several hundred graft clones that had expanded were reportedly the source of alpha-beta T cells about two months after transplant. Some patients showed high day-60 TCRbeta diversity, which derived from surviving recipient T cells and thymic progenitors.

Germline V CDR1 and CDR2: LGHNA, YSLEER. Trimming removed 1 base from V and 7 bases from J, with 8 bases in between. The CDR3 runs 13 residues. The TCR comes from a male patient aged 2-9 years who had a stem cell transplant for acute myeloid leukemia, so the T cells may come from the graft donor. The chain recombines TRBV4-3 with TRBJ2-1, with D tentatively TRBD2 (5 bases). This sample comprised PBMCs, mostly from graft donor cells, obtained 360 days after TCRalphabeta/CD19-depleted stem cell transplant. CDR3: CASSQGRENEQFF. The CDR3 DNA sequence: TGCGCCAGCAGCCAAGGTAGGGAGAATGAGCAGTTCTTC.